The following is a T cell receptor beta chain sequence with its context. This specimen comes from a study of cytomegalovirus exposure and HLA in healthy donors. CDR3 length: 15 residues. V was pared by 8 bases and J by 1 base, with 9 bases of the junction left unmatched. In germline, CDR1 is SQVTM, CDR2 ANQGSEA. This PCR relied on a set of 60 Vbeta primers and 13 Jbeta primers. Measured with immunoSEQ multiplex PCR; TCRdb has only the in-frame clones, and not every one. The table lists 85,000 to 100,000 clones, over 70% of them singletons. The receptor was derived from a man over 45 in good health and CMV-seropositive. Sequences were obtained from PBMCs. The chain carries TRBV29-1 and TRBJ2-7; 12 bases fit TRBD1. CDR3 coding DNA: TGCAGCTCAAGGGAGGGACAGGGGGCTTCCTACGAGCAGTACTTC. Amino acid sequence: CSSREGQGASYEQYF.